The 16 T cell receptor beta chains given below trace back to one sample, sequenced in a study of neurological immune-mediated disorders. Each CDR3 protein is one row after TCRdb ran MiXCR on the 5' RACE reads. The table has under 75,000 distinct CDR3 sequences, more than 3% seen once. Sequenced input: PBMCs. The receptors were gathered from a woman aged 50 to 65 with multiple sclerosis.

This rearrangement joins TRBV6-2 or TRBV6-3 to TRBJ1-2; 8 bases agree with TRBD1. V was clipped by 2 bases and J by 9 bases; unmatched bases: 8. Germline assignment: CDR1 MNHEY and CDR2 SVGEGT. The CDR3 is made up of 14 amino acids. This CDR3 is CASSYLGDRIRYTF. Written as DNA, the CDR3 is TGTGCCAGCAGTTACCTCGGGGACAGGATCCGCTACACCTTC.

A word on this clonotype: The CDR3 carries no conserved terminal phenylalanine or tryptophan, so it likely arises from a read error. The V call is TRBV7-2, the J call TRBJ1-4; D gene unclear. The CDR3 is made up of 13 amino acids. CDR1 and CDR2 (germline): SGHTA, FQGNSA. Trimming stripped 8 bases from V and 6 bases from J, with 13 bases between. CDR3 protein: CASSRAGDEKLFN. CDR3 nucleotide sequence: TGTGCCAGCTCCCGGGCGGGTGATGAAAAACTGTTTAAT.

This clonotype appeared many times. V gene TRBV5-6 combines with J gene TRBJ1-4; D is uncertain. From germline, CDR1 is SGHDT and CDR2 YYEEEE. The CDR3 extends over 14 amino acids. Deletions cut 0 bases from V and 5 bases from J, with 8 bases between. Here the CDR3 DNA reads TGTGCCAGCAGCTTGGGTTGGGAGAATGAAAAACTGTTTTTT. Encoded protein: CASSLGWENEKLFF.

This clonotype was seen at least ten times. The chain uses TRBV5-1 and TRBJ1-4; 10 nucleotides align to TRBD1. There are 15 residues in the CDR3. The V gene end was trimmed by 0 bases and the J gene end by 7 bases; junction bases not matched to a gene: 3. From germline, CDR1 is SGHRS and CDR2 YFSETQ. The CDR3 here is CASSLGQGAVEKLFF. CDR3 DNA sequence: TGCGCCAGCAGCTTGGGACAGGGGGCGGTTGAAAAACTGTTTTTT.

In this sample, this clonotype turned up many times. J is TRBJ1-5 and V is TRBV9; possible D gene TRBD1, 5 bases. Germline values: CDR1 SGDLS, CDR2 YYNGEE. The CDR3 runs 15 residues. The V end was cut by 3 bases, the J end by 0 bases, with 10 bases between. The CDR3 DNA sequence: TGTGCCAGCAGCGCCGGGGGGAATAGCAATCAGCCCCAGCATTTT. Translation gives CASSAGGNSNQPQHF.

This clonotype occurred many times. This sequence joins TRBV20-1 and TRBJ1-5; D unclear. V was shortened by 0 bases and J by 3 bases, with 9 bases between the two germline ends. There are 14 residues in the CDR3. Germline CDR1 reads DFQATT; CDR2 reads SNEGSKA (reference sequence). CDR3 in amino acids: CSARDLRNNQPQHF. The CDR3 bases are TGCAGTGCTAGAGATCTTCGTAACAATCAGCCCCAGCATTTT.

This clonotype was seen at least ten times. The rearrangement joins TRBV27 to TRBJ1-4; 10 positions agree with TRBD1. The length of the CDR3 is 15 residues. Germline loops: CDR1 MNHEY, CDR2 SMNVEV (reference sequence). V lost 5 bases to trimming and J lost 7 bases; unmatched junction nucleotides: 7. Here the CDR3 DNA reads TGTGCCAGCAGTGCGACCGGGACAGGGGTTGAAAAACTGTTTTTT. This codes for CASSATGTGVEKLFF. Drawing the rest from reference TRBV27 and TRBJ1-4, the complete variable domain is EAQVTQNPRYLITVTGKKLTVTCSQNMNHEYMSWYRQDPGLGLRQIYYSMNVEVTDKGDVPEGYKVSRKEKRNFPLILESPSPNQTSLYFCASSATGTGVEKLFFGSGTQLSVL.

This clonotype appeared many times. V and J are TRBV5-1 and TRBJ1-4, with D possibly TRBD1 on 6 matching bases. Germline CDR1 and CDR2: SGHRS and YFSETQ. The CDR3 has 15 residues. The V end lost 3 bases, the J end lost 2 bases, and 11 bases lay between the germline ends. This CDR3 reads CASSSTGHTNEKLFF. CDR3 nucleotide sequence: TGCGCCAGCAGCTCTACAGGGCATACTAATGAAAAACTGTTTTTT.

This clonotype was found many times. The chain employs TRBV20-1 and TRBJ2-5, with 9 nucleotides matching TRBD1. Germline values: CDR1 DFQATT, CDR2 SNEGSKA (reference sequence). With 1 base clipped from V and 4 bases from J, the junction kept 13 bases outside the gene matches. The CDR3 sequence is 17 residues long. CDR3 sequence: CSARGRQGVWIAETQYF. The CDR3 DNA follows: TGCAGTGCTAGAGGGAGACAGGGGGTTTGGATAGCAGAGACCCAGTACTTC.

This clonotype came up a few times. A much bigger clone sits one base away, suggesting this may be a read error. V usage is TRBV2 and J usage is TRBJ2-5; D not certain. Per germline, CDR1 SNHLY and CDR2 FYNNEI. The CDR3 is made up of 11 amino acids. The CDR3 DNA reads as TGTGCCAGCCTACTCCAAGAGAACCAGTACTTC. Translating gives CASLLQENQYF.

Many counts were recorded for this clonotype. The chain carries TRBV5-1 and TRBJ1-2; TRBD1 agrees at 7 bases. Germline CDR1 and CDR2: SGHRS and YFSETQ. The junction had 3 bases not matched to a gene; V was cut back by 0 bases and J by 7 bases. The length of the CDR3 is 13 residues. The CDR3 DNA reads TGCGCCAGCAGCTTGGGAGGGGGCCGTGGCTACACCTTC. Translated, it gives CASSLGGGRGYTF.

This clonotype was seen ten or more times. This sequence joins TRBV6-1 and TRBJ1-1, with D uncertain. The CDR3 is made up of 15 amino acids. Trimming took 2 bases from V and 7 from J, leaving 17 bases between them. Germline CDR1 reads MNHNS; CDR2 reads SASEGT. The CDR3 here is CASSEYSTATFEAFF. The CDR3 DNA is TGTGCCAGCAGTGAATACAGTACAGCCACTTTTGAAGCTTTCTTT.

There are many counts of this clonotype. The rearrangement joins TRBV20-1 to TRBJ1-6; no reliable D call. V shed 1 base and J shed 2 bases, with 9 bases lying between them. From germline, CDR1 is DFQATT and CDR2 SNEGSKA (reference sequence). The CDR3 sequence is 15 residues long. The CDR3 protein is CSARVVGTYNSPLHF. The CDR3, as DNA: TGCAGTGCTAGAGTTGTGGGAACCTATAATTCACCCCTCCACTTT.

This clonotype was seen repeatedly, ten times or more. The rearrangement links TRBV28 to TRBJ1-5; D remains unclear. Germline values: CDR1 MDHEN, CDR2 SYDVKM. V was clipped by 4 bases and J by 7 bases, with 8 bases between them. The CDR3 runs to 12 residues. The CDR3 region is CASSSRQQPQHF. The CDR3 DNA follows: TGTGCCAGCAGTTCCAGGCAGCAGCCCCAGCATTTT.

This clonotype has ten or more counts. This chain uses TRBV7-6 with TRBJ2-3; no reliable D call. Trimming pared 2 bases from V and 0 bases from J, leaving 9 bases between. Germline CDR1 is SGHVS and CDR2 is FNYEAQ. The CDR3 is 15 amino acids. In nucleotides, the CDR3 is TGTGCCAGCAGCTTATCCAGTTATAGCACAGATACGCAGTATTTT. It encodes CASSLSSYSTDTQYF. Drawing the rest from reference TRBV7-6 and TRBJ2-3, the complete variable domain is GAGVSQSPRYKVTKRGQDVALRCDPISGHVSLYWYRQALGQGPEFLTYFNYEAQQDKSGLPNDRFSAERPEGSISTLTIQRTEQRDSAMYRCASSLSSYSTDTQYFGPGTRLTVL.

The sample holds many counts of this clonotype. The rearrangement uses TRBV6-6 and TRBJ2-3; 7 bases match TRBD1. J lost 4 bases, V lost 7 bases, and 17 bases had no gene match. The germline V gene encodes CDR1 MNHNY and CDR2 SVGAGI (reference sequence). This CDR3 is 17 amino acids long. DNA of the CDR3: TGTGCCAGCATCCACAGAGGTCCAGGGGGAATTTCAGATACGCAGTATTTT. It is translated as CASIHRGPGGISDTQYF.